This TCR beta chain was recovered during a study of T cell responses to AZD1222 COVID-19 vaccine. The study's findings and limits: Clonal diversity may have been underestimated, and the donors were mostly white British, with more females than males. Nearly half of spike-specific TCRs reportedly target unmutated variant regions. After the peak T cell response, and only then, were repertoires sampled.

Germline CDR1 and CDR2: SGHTA and FQGNSA. Trimming removed 5 bases at V and 4 bases at J, with 17 bases between. The CDR3 covers 16 residues. For this clone: Its antigen remains unidentified.

Sequencing was performed with immunoSEQ multiplex PCR; in TCRdb, only in-frame clones are kept and a portion is missing. Here the sample spans 100,000 to 150,000 clones, more than 70% being singletons. The chain is built from TRBV7-2 and TRBJ1-4; TRBD1 might be the D (5 bases). The receptor was isolated from an adult who received the AZD1222 COVID-19 vaccine. Sequencing was performed on peripheral blood, taken 28 days after the second AZD1222 dose. The CDR3: CASSPTKRQSNEKLFF. DNA for the CDR3: TGTGCCAGCAGCCCGACGAAGAGACAGAGTAATGAAAAACTGTTTTTT.